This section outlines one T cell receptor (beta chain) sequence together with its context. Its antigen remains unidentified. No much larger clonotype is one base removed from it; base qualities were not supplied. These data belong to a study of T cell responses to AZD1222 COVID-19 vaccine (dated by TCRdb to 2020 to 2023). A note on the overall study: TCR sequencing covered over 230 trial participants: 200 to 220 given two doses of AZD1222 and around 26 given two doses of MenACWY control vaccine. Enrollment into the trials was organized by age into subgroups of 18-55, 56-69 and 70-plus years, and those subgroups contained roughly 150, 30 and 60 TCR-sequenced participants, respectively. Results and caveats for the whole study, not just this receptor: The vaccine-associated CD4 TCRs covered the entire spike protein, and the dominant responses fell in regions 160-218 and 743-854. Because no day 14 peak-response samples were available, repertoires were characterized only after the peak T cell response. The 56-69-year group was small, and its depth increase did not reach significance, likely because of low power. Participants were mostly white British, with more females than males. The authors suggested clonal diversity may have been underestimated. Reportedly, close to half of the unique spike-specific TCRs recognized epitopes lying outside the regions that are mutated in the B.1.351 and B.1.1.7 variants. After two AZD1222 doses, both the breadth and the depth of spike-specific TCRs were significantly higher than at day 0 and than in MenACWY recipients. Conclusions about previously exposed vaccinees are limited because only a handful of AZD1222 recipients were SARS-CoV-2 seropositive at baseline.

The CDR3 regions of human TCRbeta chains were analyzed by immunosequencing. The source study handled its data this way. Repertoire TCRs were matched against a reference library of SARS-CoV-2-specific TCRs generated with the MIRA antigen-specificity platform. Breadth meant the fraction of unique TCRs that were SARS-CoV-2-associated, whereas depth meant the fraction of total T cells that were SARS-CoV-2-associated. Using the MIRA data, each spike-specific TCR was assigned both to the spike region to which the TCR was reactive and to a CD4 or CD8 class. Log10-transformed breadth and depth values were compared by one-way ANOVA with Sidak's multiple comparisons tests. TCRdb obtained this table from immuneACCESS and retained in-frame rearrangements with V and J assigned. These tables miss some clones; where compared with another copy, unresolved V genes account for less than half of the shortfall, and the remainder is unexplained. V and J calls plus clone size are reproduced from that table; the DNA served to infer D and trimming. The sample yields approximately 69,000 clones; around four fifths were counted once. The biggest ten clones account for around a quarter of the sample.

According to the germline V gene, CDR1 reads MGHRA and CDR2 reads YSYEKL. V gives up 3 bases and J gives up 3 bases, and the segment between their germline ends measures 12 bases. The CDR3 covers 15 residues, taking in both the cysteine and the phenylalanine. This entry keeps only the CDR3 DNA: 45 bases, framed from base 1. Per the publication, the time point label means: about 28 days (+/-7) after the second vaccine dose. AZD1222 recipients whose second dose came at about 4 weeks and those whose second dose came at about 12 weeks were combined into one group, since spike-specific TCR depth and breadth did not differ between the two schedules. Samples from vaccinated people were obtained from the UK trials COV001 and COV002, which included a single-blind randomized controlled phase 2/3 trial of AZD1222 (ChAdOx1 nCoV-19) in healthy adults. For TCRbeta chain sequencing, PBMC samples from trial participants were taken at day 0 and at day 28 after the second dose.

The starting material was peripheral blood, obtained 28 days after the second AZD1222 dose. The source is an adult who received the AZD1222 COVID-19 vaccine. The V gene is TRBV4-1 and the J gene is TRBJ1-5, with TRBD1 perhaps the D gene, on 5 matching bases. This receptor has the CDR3 CASSQIRATNQPQHF. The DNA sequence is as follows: TGCGCCAGCAGCCAGATCAGGGCCACCAATCAGCCCCAGCATTTT.